Described below is a single T cell receptor beta chain sequence and its context. Its antigen is not identified. Germline V gives CDR1 DFQATT, CDR2 SNEGSKA (reference sequence). Trimming removed 6 bases from V and 7 bases from J, with 12 bases in between. The CDR3 is 11 residues long. The source of the sample is a study of T cell repertoires in cytomegalovirus infection. Study context: Recently identified HLA-C-restricted CMV epitopes and well-studied HLA-B-restricted CMV epitopes were used by the study. TCR beta signatures that were public indicated CMV infection and matching HLA type.

TCRdb reprocessed the reads via MiXCR and lists one record per CDR3 protein. Of roughly 990,000 distinct CDR3 sequences in the sample, about a third are singletons; the top ten hold about an eighth. Study results and limitations: Using cumulative public TCR beta family frequency, the authors identified those who carried CMV together with the relevant HLA.

The specimen was cultured CD8+ T cells from PBMCs, collected from culture after CMV antigen stimulation. The chain combines TRBV20-1 with TRBJ1-1; TRBD1 might be the D (6 bases). The clonotype comes from a human donor in good health (CMV status not recorded). Some clones in this sample may be carry-over from other donors' samples. CDR3 bases: TGCAGTGCACAGGACAGCTATGAAGCTTTCTTT. This sequence encodes CSAQDSYEAFF.